This T cell receptor beta chain is from a study of cytomegalovirus exposure and HLA in healthy donors. This clone came up many times. What it binds is unknown. Study-level points and caveats: Using a false discovery rate of 0.05, a later analysis showed that around 16,000 TCR beta sequences were associated with HLA alleles.

The V gene end was trimmed by 5 bases and the J gene end by 3 bases; junction bases not matched to a gene: 7. The CDR3 has 16 amino acids. Germline-derived CDR1 and CDR2 are SEHNR and FQNEAQ (reference sequence). PCR was performed using 60 Vbeta and 13 Jbeta primers. Assay used: immunoSEQ multiplex PCR; TCRdb lists only in-frame clones, some missing. Among some 150,000 clones, about 75% were seen once, and the ten largest hold about 3.5%. Sequencing was done on a sample of PBMCs. The origin of this receptor is a man aged 35 to 55 in good health and CMV-seronegative. The gene calls are TRBV7-9 and TRBJ1-1, with 12 bases matching TRBD1. Written as DNA, the CDR3 is TGTGCCAGCAGCCCGAGGGACAGGGGGCGGGACACTGAAGCTTTCTTT. Protein product: CASSPRDRGRDTEAFF.